This T cell receptor (beta chain) derives from a study of graft-versus-host responses after intestinal transplantation (dated by TCRdb to the early 2020s). Background on the whole study: The transplants that recipients received were multivisceral, liver-intestinal, or isolated intestinal. The cohort enrolled about two dozen intestinal transplant recipients including one retransplant, and a few patients lacking pretransplant specimens were excluded. Donor T cell macrochimerism was defined as a peak of at least 4% donor T cells among recipient peripheral blood mononuclear cells. Anti-thymocyte globulin induction was given to all recipients, followed by maintenance tacrolimus and steroids for 2 to 3 years. Rather than being sequenced by the commercial service, samples from a few later patients were sequenced in-house on an Illumina MiSeq and processed with MiXCR. Bulk TCR-beta CDR3 sequencing was used to track graft-versus-host and host-versus-graft alloreactive T cell clones in the graft, circulation and bone marrow after intestinal transplantation. To identify alloreactive clones, pre-transplant mixed lymphocyte reaction products were sequenced and then compared with unstimulated pre-transplant donor and recipient T cells.

Between the V and J ends, shortened by 0 bases and 3 bases respectively, the junction contains 18 bases. From a lookup of the germline V gene, CDR1 and CDR2 are SGHAT and FQNNGV. From the cysteine up to the phenylalanine, the CDR3 has a length of 17 residues. Of the read, only the CDR3 DNA is kept; its 51 bases are in frame from base 1. The full study reports these points: Early after transplant, peak levels of circulating GvH clones were associated with declines in HvG clones. The relatively low number and heterogeneity of intestinal transplant patients limited the conclusions. GvH clones were detected in recipient bone marrow, and some appeared earlier in ileal mucosa or blood, consistent with an intestinal mucosal origin. In the allografts of patients with donor T cell macrochimerism, GvH to HvG T cell clonal ratios were high.

About this clone itself: Its antigen target is currently unknown. Per-base qualities were not stored, and no clone one base away is much larger.

This sample's time point label indicates: cells obtained before transplantation from donor or recipient. CD3+CD4+ and CD3+CD8+ populations were FACS-sorted from unstimulated pre-transplant donor and recipient cells taken from spleen or lymph nodes. The library was prepared using the immunoSEQ multiplex PCR assay. For most patients, genomic DNA was isolated with the Qiagen DNeasy Blood and Tissue Kit and sent frozen to Adaptive Biotechnologies for TCR sequencing. For most patients, genomic DNA was subjected to high-throughput TCR-beta CDR3 sequencing by Adaptive Biotechnologies. The paper's data handling went like this. TCR sequencing data for approximately 17 patients were retrieved from Adaptive's ImmunoSEQ software; three other patients were processed with MiXCR and VDJtools. To correct CD4 versus CD8 sorting errors, sequences present in both subsets at a frequency ratio below 5:1 were removed. CDR3 nucleotide sequences shared between donor and recipient were removed because their origin could not be assigned. To be classed as alloreactive, a clone needed at least 2-fold expansion over unstimulated cells and a minimum CFSE-low frequency of 0.002% (template counts) or 0.001% (read counts). Mappable clones were those detected in sequenced pre-transplant spleen, lymph node, or MLR CFSE-low populations of the donor or recipient. The cumulative frequency of alloreactive clones was calculated as a percentage of all sequences, weighted by copy number. TCRdb obtained this table from immuneACCESS and retained in-frame rearrangements with V and J assigned. These tables miss some clones; where compared with another copy, unresolved V genes account for less than half of the shortfall, and the remainder is unexplained. The V and J calls and clone size were taken over from that table, and D and trimming were inferred from the DNA. The sample table holds 45,000 to 60,000 clones, of which around nine tenths were seen once. Jointly, the top ten make up approximately 2.7% of the sample.

Sample: unstimulated CD4+ T cells sorted from spleen or lymph node cells, taken before transplant. Here the chain combines TRBV11-2 and TRBJ2-7, with TRBD2 perhaps the D gene, on 6 matching bases. The sequence came from a human donor who was the organ donor for an intestinal transplant. The CDR3 here reads CASSLDPRDSGFYEQYF. The DNA sequence is TGTGCCAGCAGCTTAGATCCCCGAGATAGCGGCTTCTACGAGCAGTACTTC.